Presented here are 30 T cell receptor beta chains from one specimen sequenced in a study of cytomegalovirus exposure and HLA in healthy donors. PCR amplification relied on 60 Vbeta primers (plus 13 Jbeta primers). Sequencing was performed with immunoSEQ multiplex PCR; in TCRdb, only in-frame clones are kept and a portion is missing. The sample has 180,000 or so clones; 79% are singletons. The sequencing input was PBMCs. All receptors derive from a woman between 50 and 59 years old in good health and CMV-seronegative.

The CDR3, as DNA: TGTGCCAGCGGGACAGGGGTCGGCTACACCTTC. Translated, it gives CASGTGVGYTF. The V call is TRBV6-5, the J call TRBJ1-2, with TRBD1 identical over 10 bases. CDR3 length: 11 residues. CDR1 and CDR2 from the germline V gene are MNHEY and SVGAGI. J was trimmed by 8 bases and V by 8 bases; bases with no gene match: 2.

The CDR3 protein is CASSLAGGMNTEAFF. The CDR3 DNA is TGCGCCAGCAGCTTGGCTGGGGGGATGAACACTGAAGCTTTCTTT. The chain employs TRBV5-1 and TRBJ1-1, with D tentatively TRBD1 (5 bases). The CDR3 has 15 amino acids. V lost 0 bases, J lost 0 bases, and 9 bases lay in between. CDR1 is SGHRS, CDR2 YFSETQ, per germline.

The chain combines TRBV7-6 with TRBJ2-7; TRBD1 matches at 8 bases. Per germline, CDR1 SGHVS and CDR2 FNYEAQ. The CDR3 runs 14 residues. The junction had 5 bases not matched to a gene; V was cut back by 5 bases and J by 2 bases. The CDR3 here is CASSHGQGTYEQYF. CDR3 coding DNA: TGTGCCAGCAGCCACGGACAGGGAACCTACGAGCAGTACTTC. The full variable domain, with the rest looked up from reference TRBV7-6 and TRBJ2-7, is GAGVSQSPRYKVTKRGQDVALRCDPISGHVSLYWYRQALGQGPEFLTYFNYEAQQDKSGLPNDRFSAERPEGSISTLTIQRTEQRDSAMYRCASSHGQGTYEQYFGPGTRLTVT.

This clone was observed a few times. Different DNA sequences within this sample yield the same CDR3. The chain employs TRBV7-9 and TRBJ1-5, with a possible D match to TRBD1 (6 bases). The CDR3 length is 14 residues. Germline V lookup: CDR1 SEHNR, CDR2 FQNEAQ (reference sequence). V was clipped by 4 bases and J by 0 bases, with 7 bases between them. The CDR3 DNA reads as TGTGCCAGCAGCTCGGACAGTAGCAATCAGCCCCAGCATTTT. Amino acid sequence: CASSSDSSNQPQHF.

Only one count was recorded for this clone. The chain is built from TRBV28 and TRBJ1-6; D is unclear. This CDR3 comprises 12 residues. V lost 5 bases and J 10 bases, leaving 9 bases between the germline ends. In germline, CDR1 is MDHEN, CDR2 SYDVKM. CDR3 nucleotide sequence: TGTGCCAGCAGTGACGGGAGATCACCCCTCCACTTT. Translated, it gives CASSDGRSPLHF.

The V and J genes are TRBV4-1 and TRBJ2-1; TRBD1 agrees at 10 bases. This CDR3 contains 16 residues. Looked up from germline, CDR1 is MGHRA and CDR2 is YSYEKL. Trimming took 4 bases from V and 4 from J; bases not matched to a gene: 7. The CDR3 coding sequence is TGCGCCAGCAGCCTCCTCTGGGGACAGGGGTACAATGAGCAGTTCTTC. Translating it yields CASSLLWGQGYNEQFF.

The chain uses TRBV4-3 and TRBJ2-5, with a weak D call TRBD2 (6 bases). The length of the CDR3 is 15 residues. V was cut by 4 bases and J by 5 bases, with 17 bases left in between. Germline values: CDR1 LGHNA, CDR2 YSLEER. CDR3 loop: CASSRGFGREETQYF. In DNA, the CDR3 is TGCGCCAGCAGCCGCGGGTTTGGCCGGGAGGAGACCCAGTACTTC.

V and J are TRBV9 and TRBJ2-7; maybe TRBD1 (5 bases). This CDR3 is 14 amino acids long. Germline CDR1 SGDLS, CDR2 YYNGEE. Trimming stripped 0 bases from V and 3 bases from J, with 10 bases between. For the CDR3, the DNA is TGTGCCAGCAGCGTAGAGTTTGACAGCTACGAGCAGTACTTC. Translation gives CASSVEFDSYEQYF.

The chain recombines TRBV2 with TRBJ2-5; 12 nucleotides line up with TRBD2. Germline lookup yields CDR1 SNHLY and CDR2 FYNNEI. V lost 4 bases, J lost 3 bases, and 3 bases stayed unmatched. This CDR3 region has 15 residues. CDR3 amino acids: CASSVSSGGEETQYF. The CDR3 coding sequence is TGTGCCAGCAGTGTCTCTAGCGGGGGGGAAGAGACCCAGTACTTC.

The chain has TRBV7-9 and TRBJ1-5, with D perhaps matching TRBD1 (6 bases). Germline V CDR1 and CDR2: SEHNR, FQNEAQ (reference sequence). Trimming cost V 3 bases and J 4 bases, with 19 bases left between them. This CDR3 contains 17 residues. The CDR3, as DNA: TGTGCCAGCAGCTTTTTTCCCCCGGGACAAAGAAATCAGCCCCAGCATTTT. It specifies CASSFFPPGQRNQPQHF.

This chain connects TRBV7-2 to TRBJ1-2, with D unclear. V gave up 6 bases and J gave up 7 bases, with 18 bases separating them. The CDR3 sequence is 14 residues long. Germline assignment: CDR1 SGHTA and CDR2 FQGNSA. CDR3 coding DNA: TGTGCCAGCAGTCACGGGAATTCCGGGTCTGGCTACACCTTC. Encoded protein: CASSHGNSGSGYTF.

The J gene is TRBJ1-2, the V gene TRBV19, with TRBD1 as a possible D gene (5 bases). V was pared by 3 bases and J by 8 bases, with 13 bases between. The CDR3 is 13 residues long. Germline lookup yields CDR1 LNHDA and CDR2 SQIVND (reference sequence). The CDR3 here is CASSIGGAGGYTF. The CDR3 nucleotides are TGTGCCAGTAGTATCGGAGGGGCTGGGGGCTACACCTTC.

In this sample, this clone turned up a few times. The V call is TRBV19, the J call TRBJ2-7; D perhaps matches TRBD1 (6 bases). The CDR3 runs to 16 residues. Per germline, CDR1 LNHDA and CDR2 SQIVND (reference sequence). Trimming cost V 1 base and J 6 bases, with 19 bases left between them. This chain's CDR3 is CASSIGDRSPLGEQYF. The CDR3 DNA follows: TGTGCCAGTAGTATAGGAGACAGGTCTCCACTCGGCGAGCAGTACTTC. The complete variable domain, with remaining parts taken from reference TRBV19 and TRBJ2-7, reads DGGITQSPKYLFRKEGQNVTLSCEQNLNHDAMYWYRQDPGQGLRLIYYSQIVNDFQKGDIAEGYSVSREKKESFPLTVTSAQKNPTAFYLCASSIGDRSPLGEQYFGPGTRLTVT.

V usage is TRBV28 and J usage is TRBJ2-2; TRBD2 matches at 7 bases. Germline CDR1 MDHEN, CDR2 SYDVKM. With V trimmed by 7 bases and J by 2 bases, 22 bases remained unmatched. CDR3 length: 20 amino acids. The CDR3 bases are TGTGCCAGCATCGCAAGATTAACCAGCGGGGTGCCGGGCAACACCGGGGAGCTGTTTTTT. Amino acids: CASIARLTSGVPGNTGELFF.

Remarks on this clone: This same CDR3 is encoded by further DNA sequences in the sample. This chain uses TRBV2 with TRBJ1-6; no definite D call. This CDR3 region has 15 residues. The germline CDR1 and CDR2 sequences are SNHLY and FYNNEI. V was shortened by 5 bases and J by 7 bases, with 15 bases between the two germline ends. The CDR3 DNA follows: TGTGCCAGCAGTCTCCACAACGCCGAAAATTCACCCCTCCACTTT. Its translation is CASSLHNAENSPLHF.

The CDR3 DNA follows: TGTGCCAGCAGCGGGCCCATACAGGGGGCGCTGGACGAGCAGTACTTC. Protein product: CASSGPIQGALDEQYF. The genes are TRBV6-6 and TRBJ2-5, with 9 nucleotides matching TRBD1. The assigned J gene may be wrong: the sequence end matches TRBJ2-7 better. This CDR3 has 16 amino acids. Germline CDR1 MNHNY, CDR2 SVGAGI (reference sequence).

The J gene is TRBJ1-2, the V gene TRBV18; D unclear. The germline CDR1 and CDR2 sequences are KGHSH and LQKENI. There are 13 residues in the CDR3. The germline V and J ends were trimmed by 3 bases and 3 bases, with 8 bases remaining between them. CDR3 amino acids: CASSPPGDYGYTF. The DNA for the CDR3 is TGTGCCAGCTCACCTCCCGGGGACTATGGCTACACCTTC.

The V gene is TRBV7-2, the J gene TRBJ1-1, with 7 bases matching TRBD1. Germline CDR1 reads SGHTA; CDR2 reads FQGNSA. Unmatched junction bases numbered 4, after V lost 5 bases and J lost 1 base. The CDR3 has 14 amino acids. CDR3 nucleotide sequence: TGTGCCAGCAGCCTTCGGACAGGGAACACTGAAGCTTTCTTT. It is translated as CASSLRTGNTEAFF.

The CDR3 DNA is TGCGCCAGCAGCCAAACCCCGACAGGGTCCAGCACAGATACGCAGTATTTT. Residues: CASSQTPTGSSTDTQYF. The J gene is TRBJ2-3, the V gene TRBV4-1; 7 positions match TRBD1. The CDR3 totals 17 residues. Germline V gene sequence: CDR1 MGHRA, CDR2 YSYEKL. The V segment lost 2 bases and the J segment 0 bases; nucleotides outside the gene matches: 8.

The chain has TRBV7-6 and TRBJ1-1, with TRBD1 matching over 9 bases. The germline V gene has CDR1 SGHVS and CDR2 FNYEAQ. The CDR3 length is 16 residues. The ends lost 3 bases at V and 4 bases at J; junction bases unmatched: 9. The CDR3 sequence is CASSLGATGGGTEAFF. The CDR3 coding sequence is TGTGCCAGCAGCTTGGGGGCAACAGGGGGCGGCACTGAAGCTTTCTTT.

The genes are TRBV12-5 and TRBJ2-1, with 15 bases aligning to TRBD2. V trimming: 6 bases; J trimming: 9 bases; junction bases outside the gene matches: 6. The CDR3 sequence is 15 residues long. The V gene's germline CDR1 is LGHNT and CDR2 FRNRAP. The CDR3 sequence is CASGKPGLAGGEQFF. The CDR3 DNA sequence: TGTGCTAGTGGCAAACCGGGACTAGCGGGAGGTGAGCAGTTCTTC.

V and J are TRBV5-1 and TRBJ2-7; possibly TRBD2 for D (6 bases). The CDR3 runs to 15 residues. Germline values: CDR1 SGHRS, CDR2 YFSETQ. Trimming shortened V by 5 bases and J by 1 base, and 16 bases separated the two germline ends. DNA for the CDR3: TGCGCCAGCAGTTCGGGAGATGTTTTTTCCTACGAGCAGTACTTC. This sequence encodes CASSSGDVFSYEQYF.

This clone was seen a handful of times. V usage is TRBV30 and J usage is TRBJ1-2; the match to TRBD1 covers 7 bases. The CDR3 is 12 amino acids. Germline CDR1 reads GTSNPN; CDR2 reads SVGIG (reference sequence). The V segment lost 4 bases and the J segment 8 bases; nucleotides outside the gene matches: 7. The CDR3 here is CAWTTGNGGYTF. The CDR3, as DNA: TGTGCCTGGACGACAGGGAACGGCGGCTACACCTTC.

The V gene is TRBV6-6, the J gene TRBJ2-7, with no clear D. V shed 6 bases and J shed 3 bases, with 15 bases lying between them. Germline loops: CDR1 MNHNY, CDR2 SVGAGI (reference sequence). CDR3 length: 14 amino acids. The chain's CDR3 is CASSQSPADYEQYF. CDR3 nucleotide sequence: TGTGCCAGCAGCCAGAGTCCGGCGGACTACGAGCAGTACTTC.

This rearrangement joins TRBV15 to TRBJ1-5; D gene uncertain. V was trimmed by 0 bases and J by 4 bases, leaving 10 bases between them. This CDR3 spans 15 amino acids. CDR1 is LNHNV and CDR2 is YYDKDF in the germline V gene (reference sequence). In DNA, the CDR3 is TGTGCCACCAGCAGAGACCAATCGGGGAATCAGCCCCAGCATTTT. Translation: CATSRDQSGNQPQHF.

This rearrangement joins TRBV28 to TRBJ2-3, with 10 bases matching TRBD2. Germline assignment: CDR1 MDHEN and CDR2 SYDVKM. V lost 5 bases, J lost 5 bases, and 16 bases stayed unmatched. This CDR3 comprises 18 residues. CDR3 region: CASSTRTSGRRSGDTQYF. The CDR3 DNA sequence: TGTGCCAGCAGTACGAGGACTAGCGGCCGGAGGTCGGGAGATACGCAGTATTTT.

The V call is TRBV10-3, the J call TRBJ1-4; D gene ambiguous. This CDR3 region has 15 residues. The V gene lost 2 bases and the J gene lost 0 bases, with 7 bases spanning the gap. Germline-derived CDR1 and CDR2 are ENHRY and SYGVKD. CDR3 sequence reads: CAISEGLATNEKLFF. CDR3 in DNA: TGTGCCATCAGTGAGGGACTCGCAACTAATGAAAAACTGTTTTTT.

The chain carries TRBV2 and TRBJ2-7; tentative D call: TRBD1 (7 bases). Trimming removed 7 bases from V and 0 bases from J, with 10 bases in between. Looked up from germline, CDR1 is SNHLY and CDR2 is FYNNEI. CDR3 length equals 13 residues. The CDR3 is CASTGGNSYEQYF. CDR3 DNA sequence: TGTGCCAGCACAGGGGGGAACTCCTACGAGCAGTACTTC. The full variable domain, its missing parts supplied by reference TRBV2 and TRBJ2-7, is EPEVTQTPSHQVTQMGQEVILRCVPISNHLYFYWYRQILGQKVEFLVSFYNNEISEKSEIFDDQFSVERPDGSNFTLKIRSTKLEDSAMYFCASTGGNSYEQYFGPGTRLTVT.

V and J are TRBV5-6 and TRBJ1-2, with D perhaps matching TRBD1 (6 bases). The V gene's germline CDR1 is SGHDT and CDR2 YYEEEE. The ends were cut back, 2 bases at V and 8 bases at J, with 16 bases in the middle. This CDR3 has 14 residues. The CDR3 protein is CASSFKGVGHGYTF. DNA of the CDR3: TGTGCCAGCAGCTTTAAGGGGGTTGGACACGGCTACACCTTC.

V usage is TRBV4-1 and J usage is TRBJ2-5; D call uncertain. The J call is doubtful: the DNA matches TRBJ2-7 better. This CDR3 is built from 14 residues. Germline V gives CDR1 MGHRA, CDR2 YSYEKL. CDR3 coding DNA: TGCGCCAGCAGCCAAGTCGGTCTTATCTACGAGCAGTACTTC. Translated, it gives CASSQVGLIYEQYF.